The 6 T cell receptor beta chains below come from one sample, sequenced in a study of T cell responses to AZD1222 COVID-19 vaccine. Sequencing was performed with immunoSEQ multiplex PCR; in TCRdb, only in-frame clones are kept and a portion is missing. The sample gives around 100,000 clones, about 87% of which show up once; approximately 15% is in the top ten. This sample comprised peripheral blood, obtained on day 0 of AZD1222 vaccination. The source of these receptors is an adult in good health.

The rearrangement uses TRBV3-1 (or the pseudogene TRBV3-2) and TRBJ2-1; TRBD2 might be the D (5 bases). Trimming shortened V by 4 bases and J by 9 bases, and 19 bases separated the two germline ends. The CDR3 extends over 15 amino acids. Germline loops: CDR1 LGHDT, CDR2 YNNKEL (reference sequence). The CDR3 sequence: CASSLRGVQSGEQFF. CDR3 nucleotide sequence: TGTGCCAGCAGCCTTCGGGGAGTACAGTCCGGTGAGCAGTTCTTC.

V and J are TRBV7-2 and TRBJ1-2; no clear D. Trimming left V 1 base short and J 2 bases short, with 5 bases between. The CDR3 extends over 13 amino acids. The germline V gene encodes CDR1 SGHTA and CDR2 FQGNSA. CDR3 nucleotide sequence: TGTGCCAGCAGCTTAGAACGGAACTATGGCTACACCTTC. This translates into CASSLERNYGYTF.

This rearrangement joins TRBV18 to TRBJ2-1; 13 nucleotides agree with TRBD2. Per germline, CDR1 KGHSH and CDR2 LQKENI. CDR3 length equals 19 residues. V lost 5 bases and J lost 0; bases outside the gene matches: 10. CDR3: CASSAGTSGTFSSYNEQFF. CDR3 nucleotides: TGTGCCAGCTCAGCCGGGACTAGCGGGACCTTTAGCTCCTACAATGAGCAGTTCTTC.

The rearrangement joins TRBV10-3 to TRBJ1-2; D is unresolved. V was trimmed by 2 bases and J by 4 bases, leaving 11 bases between them. This CDR3 region has 14 residues. Germline CDR1 reads ENHRY; CDR2 reads SYGVKD. The CDR3 is CAISEEGKGYGYTF. CDR3 nucleotide sequence: TGTGCCATCAGTGAGGAGGGCAAGGGCTATGGCTACACCTTC.

Details on this clone: A junction boundary mismatches the germline segment, possibly from a read error. This chain connects TRBV30 to TRBJ2-1; tentatively, D is TRBD1 (6 bases). Germline values: CDR1 GTSNPN, CDR2 SVGIG (reference sequence). The CDR3 covers 18 residues. The CDR3 coding sequence is TGTGCCGGGAGAATTGACATTATCCGGGACACCCGTTACAATGAGCAGTTCTTC. Its protein product is CAGRIDIIRDTRYNEQFF.

The rearrangement links TRBV3-1 (or the pseudogene TRBV3-2) to TRBJ1-2; 12 nucleotides agree with TRBD1. CDR3 size: 13 residues. V lost 5 bases, J lost 6 bases, and 1 base stayed unmatched. From germline, CDR1 is LGHDT and CDR2 YNNKEL (reference sequence). DNA for the CDR3: TGTGCCAGCAGCGGGACAGGGGGCAATGGCTACACCTTC. Translated: CASSGTGGNGYTF.